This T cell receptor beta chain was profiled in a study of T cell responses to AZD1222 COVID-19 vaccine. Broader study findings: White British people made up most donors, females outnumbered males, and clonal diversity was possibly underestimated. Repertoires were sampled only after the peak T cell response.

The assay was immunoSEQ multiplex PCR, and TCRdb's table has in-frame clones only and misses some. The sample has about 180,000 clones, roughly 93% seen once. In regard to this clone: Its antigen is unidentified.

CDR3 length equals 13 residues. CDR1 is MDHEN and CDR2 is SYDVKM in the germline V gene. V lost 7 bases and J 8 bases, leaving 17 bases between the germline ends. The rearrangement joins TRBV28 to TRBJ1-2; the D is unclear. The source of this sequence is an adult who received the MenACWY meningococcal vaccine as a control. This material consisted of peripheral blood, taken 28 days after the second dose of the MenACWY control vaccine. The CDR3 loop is CASKSLPPEGYTF. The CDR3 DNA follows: TGTGCCAGCAAATCCCTCCCTCCCGAGGGCTACACCTTC.